The 8 T cell receptor beta chains below all came from one sample that was sequenced in a study of T-cell reconstitution after alpha-beta-depleted transplantation in children. Unique molecular identifiers were used to barcode this TCRbeta library. One entry per CDR3 protein, called by TCRdb with MiXCR from the PCR reads. Here the sample spans just over 950,000 distinct CDR3 sequences, less than 30% being singletons. Sequencing was performed on PBMCs, mostly from graft donor cells, taken 360 days after TCRalphabeta/CD19-depleted stem cell transplant. These receptors all stem from a boy under two years old who had a stem cell transplant for SCID, so the T cells may come from the graft donor.

This clonotype was seen a handful of times. The rearrangement joins TRBV5-1 to TRBJ2-7; D might be TRBD2 (6 bases). V lost 5 bases and J 5 bases, leaving 17 bases between the germline ends. Germline V gene sequence: CDR1 SGHRS, CDR2 YFSETQ. CDR3 size: 14 residues. Here the CDR3 reads CASRAPGLPNEQYF. The CDR3 DNA follows: TGCGCCAGCAGGGCCCCGGGACTCCCCAACGAGCAGTACTTC. The entire variable domain, with the rest obtained from reference TRBV5-1 and TRBJ2-7, is as follows: KAGVTQTPRYLIKTRGQQVTLSCSPISGHRSVSWYQQTPGQGLQFLFEYFSETQRNKGNFPGRFSGRQFSNSRSEMNVSTLELGDSALYLCASRAPGLPNEQYFGPGTRLTVT.

The rearrangement links TRBV6-5 to TRBJ2-3, with TRBD2 matching 8 bases. Per germline, CDR1 MNHEY and CDR2 SVGAGI. Losses at the gene ends were 4 bases for V and 2 bases for J; bases not matched to a gene: 11. This CDR3 region has 17 residues. The CDR3 coding sequence is TGTGCCAGCAGTTGGAGGGGGTTAGCGGGATACACAGATACGCAGTATTTT. Amino acids: CASSWRGLAGYTDTQYF.

This clonotype was found a few times. The chain couples TRBV11-2 to TRBJ2-1, with 10 bases that match TRBD1. This CDR3 comprises 16 residues. V was clipped by 2 bases and J by 4 bases; unmatched bases: 5. The V gene's germline CDR1 is SGHAT and CDR2 FQNNGV. This CDR3 is CASSLTGTGVYNEQFF. CDR3 in DNA: TGTGCCAGCAGCTTAACCGGGACAGGGGTTTACAATGAGCAGTTCTTC.

This clonotype was counted between two and nine times. V and J are TRBV12-3 or TRBV12-4 and TRBJ2-1; D unresolved. The CDR3 is 14 residues long. Trimming stripped 6 bases from V and 3 bases from J, with 12 bases between. CDR3 sequence: CASSPRRVYNEQFF. DNA for the CDR3: TGTGCCAGCAGCCCCCGGCGCGTCTACAATGAGCAGTTCTTC.

V usage is TRBV10-3 and J usage is TRBJ2-3; TRBD2 agrees at 8 bases. The trim removed 6 bases at V and 4 bases at J, leaving 6 bases unmatched. The CDR3 consists of 14 residues. Per germline, CDR1 ENHRY and CDR2 SYGVKD. As DNA, the CDR3 is TGTGCCATCAGCGCCGGGACTAGGGCAGATACGCAGTATTTT. Its protein product is CAISAGTRADTQYF.

The chain is built from TRBV20-1 and TRBJ2-6, with TRBD1 as a possible D gene (5 bases). Germline CDR1 DFQATT, CDR2 SNEGSKA (reference sequence). This CDR3 region has 12 residues. V dropped 8 bases and J dropped 7 bases, with 12 bases sitting between them. CDR3 nucleotides: TGCAGTTTCGCCAGGGAAGCCAACGTCCTGACTTTC. Translated: CSFAREANVLTF.

The V call is TRBV6-2 or TRBV6-3, the J call TRBJ2-3; 11 bases fit TRBD2. CDR3 length: 16 residues. Germline lookup yields CDR1 MNHEY and CDR2 SVGEGT. The junction had 8 bases not matched to a gene; V was cut back by 5 bases and J by 4 bases. CDR3 in DNA: TGTGCCAGCAGTCCCATACTAGCGGGGGCTTCAGATACGCAGTATTTT. This gives the protein CASSPILAGASDTQYF.

The chain carries TRBV10-3 and TRBJ2-7, with TRBD1 matching over 8 bases. This CDR3 is 14 amino acids long. V trimming: 6 bases; J trimming: 6 bases; junction bases outside the gene matches: 10. In germline, CDR1 is ENHRY, CDR2 SYGVKD. The CDR3 spells CAIRVWDRYGEQYF. In DNA, the CDR3 is TGTGCCATCAGAGTATGGGACAGGTACGGCGAGCAGTACTTC.